These 20 T cell receptor beta chains originate from one sample sequenced in a study of T cells in Graves' hyperthyroidism and ophthalmopathy. Using RNA transcripts as the source, TCR beta CDR3 regions were amplified. During a first-round RT-PCR of the TCR CDR3, the HTBI primer set was used. MiXCR, applied by TCRdb to the multiplex PCR reads, yields one record per CDR3 protein. The table lists about 530,000 distinct CDR3 sequences, roughly 18% of them singletons. The sample was blood. All receptors derive from a woman younger than 30 with Graves' ophthalmopathy.

The chain is built from TRBV20-1 and TRBJ2-4, with a weak D call TRBD1 (5 bases). V was shortened by 1 base and J by 1 base, with 8 bases between the two germline ends. CDR1 is DFQATT and CDR2 is SNEGSKA in the germline V gene (reference sequence). The CDR3 covers 14 residues. CDR3 nucleotides: TGCAGTGCTAGAGGCAGGGCGGCCAAAAACATTCAGTACTTC. The encoded protein is CSARGRAAKNIQYF.

The chain links TRBV5-1 to TRBJ2-1, with D possibly being TRBD1 or TRBD2 (5 bases each). Trimming removed 0 bases at V and 6 bases at J, with 10 bases between. Germline V gene lookup returns CDR1 SGHRS and CDR2 YFSETQ. The CDR3 runs to 14 residues. CDR3 sequence reads: CASSLVSGTNEQFF. DNA for the CDR3: TGCGCCAGCAGCTTGGTGTCAGGGACCAATGAGCAGTTCTTC.

This clonotype was counted ten times or more. This sequence joins TRBV5-1 and TRBJ2-7; D gene unclear. Germline V gene sequence: CDR1 SGHRS, CDR2 YFSETQ. V lost 0 bases, J lost 0 bases, and 7 bases lay in between. This CDR3 is built from 14 residues. CDR3 sequence reads: CASSLAPDSYEQYF. CDR3 in DNA: TGCGCCAGCAGCTTGGCGCCGGACTCCTACGAGCAGTACTTC. The full variable domain, completed using reference TRBV5-1 and TRBJ2-7, is KAGVTQTPRYLIKTRGQQVTLSCSPISGHRSVSWYQQTPGQGLQFLFEYFSETQRNKGNFPGRFSGRQFSNSRSEMNVSTLELGDSALYLCASSLAPDSYEQYFGPGTRLTVT.

The rearrangement joins TRBV14 to TRBJ1-3, with no clear D. Germline V gene sequence: CDR1 SGHDN, CDR2 FVKESK. CDR3 length: 18 residues. Trimming stripped 2 bases from V and 3 bases from J, with 20 bases between. In DNA, the CDR3 is TGTGCCAGCAGCCAAAACCCGCCGGGTAGGGATCGTGGAAACACCATATATTTT. Protein: CASSQNPPGRDRGNTIYF. Combining the CDR3 with reference TRBV14 and TRBJ1-3 gives the whole variable domain EAGVTQFPSHSVIEKGQTVTLRCDPISGHDNLYWYRRVMGKEIKFLLHFVKESKQDESGMPNNRFLAERTGGTYSTLKVQPAELEDSGVYFCASSQNPPGRDRGNTIYFGEGSWLTVV.

This clonotype was counted many times. The V call is TRBV5-1, the J call TRBJ2-7; D is uncertain. This CDR3 is 13 amino acids long. Trimming stripped 4 bases from V and 3 bases from J, with 11 bases between. Germline values: CDR1 SGHRS, CDR2 YFSETQ. CDR3 protein: CASSVDNLYEQYF. CDR3 sequence (DNA): TGCGCCAGCAGCGTAGACAACCTCTACGAGCAGTACTTC.

Of note for this clonotype: One junction end does not reproduce the germline sequence, and a read error may be involved. Here the CDR3 DNA reads TGTGCCGGCAGCACCCCCCCGGATACGCAGTATTTT. Protein sequence: CAGSTPPDTQYF. The chain is built from TRBV27 and TRBJ2-3; the D is unclear. The CDR3 length is 12 residues. The V gene's germline CDR1 is MNHEY and CDR2 SMNVEV (reference sequence).

Comment on this clonotype: At one end the junction does not follow the germline gene, possibly because of a read error. This chain joins TRBV6-1 and TRBJ1-1, with no clear D. Germline V gene sequence: CDR1 MNHNS, CDR2 SASEGT. The CDR3 contains 13 residues. The CDR3 region has the DNA TGTGCCAGCGGCATGACCCTGAACACTGAGGCTTTCTTT. It is translated as CASGMTLNTEAFF.

This clonotype was picked up many times. The chain carries TRBV27 and TRBJ1-1; 9 bases are shared with TRBD1. V gave up 5 bases and J gave up 5 bases; unmatched junction bases: 6. CDR3 length equals 14 residues. CDR1 MNHEY and CDR2 SMNVEV come from the germline V gene (reference sequence). CDR3 amino acids: CASSGPGTGTEAFF. CDR3 coding DNA: TGTGCCAGCAGTGGCCCCGGGACAGGGACTGAAGCTTTCTTT.

CDR3 protein: CLTYSSGTGGPNQPQHF. DNA for the CDR3: TGTTTAACCTATTCCTCCGGGACAGGGGGCCCCAATCAGCCCCAGCATTTT. The V gene is TRBV6-1, the J gene TRBJ1-5; 12 positions agree with TRBD1. This CDR3 is 17 amino acids long. Germline CDR1 reads MNHNS; CDR2 reads SASEGT.

The V call is TRBV6-1, the J call TRBJ2-2, with D possibly TRBD2 on 7 matching bases. V lost 5 bases to trimming and J lost 6 bases, with 13 bases between them. The CDR3 contains 14 residues. The germline gives CDR1 MNHNS, CDR2 SASEGT. CDR3 nucleotide sequence: TGTGCCAGCAGTTATGCGGGGGCGGCCGGGGAGCTGTTTTTT. Protein: CASSYAGAAGELFF.

This clonotype was seen more than once but under ten times. The rearrangement uses TRBV4-1 and TRBJ2-2, with unresolved D. This CDR3 contains 12 residues. In germline, CDR1 is MGHRA, CDR2 YSYEKL. The germline V and J ends were trimmed by 1 base and 8 bases, with 5 bases remaining between them. The chain's CDR3 is CASSQAGGELFF. The DNA for the CDR3 is TGCGCCAGCAGCCAAGCCGGAGGGGAGCTGTTTTTT.

This clonotype has more than one count but fewer than ten. The rearrangement joins TRBV5-1 to TRBJ1-4, with D unclear. Germline-derived CDR1 and CDR2 are SGHRS and YFSETQ. The CDR3 length is 16 residues. V lost 1 base to trimming and J lost 5 bases, with 15 bases between them. CDR3 bases: TGCGCCAGCAGCTTGTTTAGTGGAGGGTCCAATGAAAAACTGTTTTTT. It yields the protein CASSLFSGGSNEKLFF.

The chain has TRBV28 and TRBJ1-6; D remains unclear. Trimming removed 5 bases at V and 8 bases at J, with 13 bases between. CDR3 length: 14 residues. CDR1 MDHEN and CDR2 SYDVKM come from the germline V gene. CDR3 sequence: CASSLGVEDSPLHF. The CDR3 nucleotides read TGTGCCAGCAGTCTCGGGGTAGAGGATTCACCCCTCCACTTT.

This clonotype was observed many times. The J gene is TRBJ2-6, the V gene TRBV20-1; D uncertain. CDR3 length equals 13 residues. Germline V gives CDR1 DFQATT, CDR2 SNEGSKA (reference sequence). Trimming took off 7 bases at V and 0 bases at J, with 7 bases between the two ends. The CDR3 nucleotides are TGCAGTGTTCAGAGCTCTGGGGCCAACGTCCTGACTTTC. It codes for CSVQSSGANVLTF.

The chain combines TRBV7-2 with TRBJ2-7; D might be TRBD2 (5 bases). CDR3 size: 14 residues. Germline CDR1 SGHTA, CDR2 FQGNSA. V lost 5 bases and J lost 1, with 12 bases in between. CDR3 sequence reads: CASSRHGGSYEQYF. In DNA, the CDR3 is TGTGCCAGCAGCCGACACGGCGGGTCCTACGAGCAGTACTTC.

The rearrangement joins TRBV20-1 to TRBJ2-1, with 10 bases fitting TRBD1. The CDR3 is 15 residues long. Germline lookup yields CDR1 DFQATT and CDR2 SNEGSKA (reference sequence). Trimming at V came to 1 base and at J to 3 bases, leaving 3 bases not matched to a gene. CDR3 DNA: TGCAGTGCTAGAGTGCGGGACAGGGGCTACAATGAGCAGTTCTTC. Protein sequence: CSARVRDRGYNEQFF.

This clonotype was seen once. The chain employs TRBV3-1 and TRBJ2-7; 7 nucleotides line up with TRBD2. The V gene's germline CDR1 is LGHDT and CDR2 YNNKEL (reference sequence). The V gene end was trimmed by 7 bases and the J gene end by 7 bases; junction bases not matched to a gene: 7. The CDR3 consists of 12 residues. The chain's CDR3 is CASIGGGREQYF. The CDR3 nucleotides are TGTGCCAGCATTGGGGGGGGGAGAGAGCAGTACTTC.

This clonotype was seen many times. The chain joins TRBV6-2 or TRBV6-3 to TRBJ2-7; 14 nucleotides line up with TRBD2. The CDR3 is 17 residues long. The ends lost 6 bases at V and 6 bases at J; junction bases unmatched: 13. Per germline, CDR1 MNHEY and CDR2 SVGEGT. CDR3 loop: CASSPPPGLAGEGEQYF. DNA of the CDR3: TGTGCCAGCAGCCCCCCCCCGGGACTAGCGGGAGAAGGCGAGCAGTACTTC.

In this sample, this clonotype turned up many times. This chain links TRBV28 with TRBJ2-1; 12 bases are shared with TRBD2. The CDR3 totals 18 residues. Trimming cost V 4 bases and J 8 bases; bases outside gene matches: 15. The V gene's germline CDR1 is MDHEN and CDR2 SYDVKM. CDR3: CASSSSSGGAIVGDEQFF. As DNA, the CDR3 is TGTGCCAGCAGTTCATCTAGCGGGGGGGCTATCGTGGGGGATGAGCAGTTCTTC.

This chain connects TRBV24-1 to TRBJ2-1; D tentatively reads TRBD1 or TRBD2 (5 bases each). The germline gives CDR1 KGHDR, CDR2 SFDVKD. The CDR3 spans 14 residues. Trimming left V 7 bases short and J 2 bases short, with 11 bases between. CDR3 nucleotides: TGTGCCACCAGGGGGGTAGCTCCCTACAATGAGCAGTTCTTC. This gives the protein CATRGVAPYNEQFF.